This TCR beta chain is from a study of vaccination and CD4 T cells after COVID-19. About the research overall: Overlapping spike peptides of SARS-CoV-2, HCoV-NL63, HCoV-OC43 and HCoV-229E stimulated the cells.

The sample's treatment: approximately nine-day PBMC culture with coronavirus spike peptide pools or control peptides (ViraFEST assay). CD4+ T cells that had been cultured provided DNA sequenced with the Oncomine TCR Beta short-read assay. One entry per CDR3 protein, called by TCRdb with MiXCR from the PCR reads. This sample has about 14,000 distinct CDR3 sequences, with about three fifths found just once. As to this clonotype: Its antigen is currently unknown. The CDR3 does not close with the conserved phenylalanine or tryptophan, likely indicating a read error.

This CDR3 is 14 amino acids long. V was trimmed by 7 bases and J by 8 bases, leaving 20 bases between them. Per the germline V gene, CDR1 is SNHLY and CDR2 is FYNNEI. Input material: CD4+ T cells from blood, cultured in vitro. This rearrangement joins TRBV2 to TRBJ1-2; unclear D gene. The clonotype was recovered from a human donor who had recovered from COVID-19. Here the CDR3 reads CASNGGGFLGGYTL. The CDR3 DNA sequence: TGTGCCAGCAATGGCGGCGGTTTCCTGGGGGGCTACACCCTC.